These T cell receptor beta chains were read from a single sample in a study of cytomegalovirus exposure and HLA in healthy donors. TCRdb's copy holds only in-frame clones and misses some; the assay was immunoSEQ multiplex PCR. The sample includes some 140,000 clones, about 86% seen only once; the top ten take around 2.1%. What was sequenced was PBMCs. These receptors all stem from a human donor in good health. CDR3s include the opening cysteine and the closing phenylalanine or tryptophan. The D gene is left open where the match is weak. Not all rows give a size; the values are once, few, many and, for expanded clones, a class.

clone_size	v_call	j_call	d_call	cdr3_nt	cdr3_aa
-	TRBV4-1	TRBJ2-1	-	TGCGCCAGCAGCCACCCTAAGAATGGAGGGAAATACAATGAGCAGTTCTTC	CASSHPKNGGKYNEQFF
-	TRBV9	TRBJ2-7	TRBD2	TGTGCCAGCAGCGTAGAGGTAACGAGCGGGGGCTCCTACGAGCAGTACTTC	CASSVEVTSGGSYEQYF
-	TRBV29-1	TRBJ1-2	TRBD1	TGCAGCGTTGAAGTAGAGGACAGGTATCGCTACACCTTC	CSVEVEDRYRYTF
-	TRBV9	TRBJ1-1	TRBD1	TGTGCCAGCAGCGCGAACCCTGGGACAGAAAACACTGAAGCTTTCTTT	CASSANPGTENTEAFF
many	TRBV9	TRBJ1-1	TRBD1	TGTGCCAGCAGCGCGACAGGGGCCACTGAAGCTTTCTTT	CASSATGATEAFF
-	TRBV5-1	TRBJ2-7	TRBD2	TGCGCCAGCAGCTTGGATGGGACTAGCTTACGAGGCTCCTACGAGCAGTACTTC	CASSLDGTSLRGSYEQYF
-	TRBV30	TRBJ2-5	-	TGTGCCTGGAGTGTAGATCTGGCTAGCTTTGAGACCCAGTACTTC	CAWSVDLASFETQYF
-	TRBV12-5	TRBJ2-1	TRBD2	TGTGCTAGTGCTGGACTAGCGGGAGCGGAGCGGTACAATGAGCAGTTCTTC	CASAGLAGAERYNEQFF
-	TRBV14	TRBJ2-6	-	TGTGCCAGCAGCCCTCGGATCAGGGGTCTTGGGGCCAACGTCCTGACTTTC	CASSPRIRGLGANVLTF
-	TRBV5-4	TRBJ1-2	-	TGTGCCAGCAGCTACTCACCGGGGATGGGAGGATATGGCTACACCTTC	CASSYSPGMGGYGYTF
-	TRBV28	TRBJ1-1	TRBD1	TGTGCCAGCAGCCCACGACCTAGGACAGGGAGGACTGAAGCTTTCTTT	CASSPRPRTGRTEAFF
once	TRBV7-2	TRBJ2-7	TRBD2	TGTGCCAGCAGCCATCCGGGACTAGCGGCCTACGAGCAGTACTTC	CASSHPGLAAYEQYF
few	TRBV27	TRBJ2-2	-	TGTGCCAGCACCCCCAATACTAACACCGGGGAGCTGTTTTTT	CASTPNTNTGELFF
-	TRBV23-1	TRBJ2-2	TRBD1	TGCGCCAGCACCAACAGGGGACCCAACACCGGGGAGCTGTTTTTT	CASTNRGPNTGELFF
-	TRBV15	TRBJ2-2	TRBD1	TGTGCCACCAGCAGAGGACAGGGAGAGTCCGGGGAGCTGTTTTTT	CATSRGQGESGELFF
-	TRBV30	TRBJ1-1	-	TGTGCCTGGACGAGCGGCAGGCCGCGGACTGAAGCTTTCTTT	CAWTSGRPRTEAFF
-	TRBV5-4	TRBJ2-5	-	TGTGCCAGCAGCTTGGGGCCTGCAGGACAAGAGACCCAGTACTTC	CASSLGPAGQETQYF
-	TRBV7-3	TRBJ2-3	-	TGTGCCAGCAGCTTACGGGGGGCTCACACAGATACGCAGTATTTT	CASSLRGAHTDTQYF
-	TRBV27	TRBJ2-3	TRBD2	TGTGCCAGCAGTTTATCACTAGCGGGAGGGCCCACAGATACGCAGTATTTT	CASSLSLAGGPTDTQYF
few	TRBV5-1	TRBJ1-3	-	TGCGCCAGCAGCCCATCGGCAGGCAGAAACACCATATATTTT	CASSPSAGRNTIYF
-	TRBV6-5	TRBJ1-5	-	TGTGCCAGCAGTCTCAGGGGAGTGAATCAGCCCCAGCATTTT	CASSLRGVNQPQHF
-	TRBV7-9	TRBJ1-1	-	TGTGCCAGCAGCTTATTAATCACTGAAGCTTTCTTT	CASSLLITEAFF
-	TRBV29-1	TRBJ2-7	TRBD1	TGCAGCGCTAAACGGGACAGGGACTCCTACGAGCAGTACTTC	CSAKRDRDSYEQYF
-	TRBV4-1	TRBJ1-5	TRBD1	TGCGCCAGCAGCCGTATCACAGGGGGCGCGGGTCAGCCCCAGCATTTT	CASSRITGGAGQPQHF
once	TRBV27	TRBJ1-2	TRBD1	TGTGCCAGCAGGCCGTGGACAGGAGAGCCTAACTATGGCTACACCTTC	CASRPWTGEPNYGYTF
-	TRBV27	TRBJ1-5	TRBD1	TGTGCCAGCAGACCGACAGGGGGTAGCAATCAGCCCCAGCATTTT	CASRPTGGSNQPQHF
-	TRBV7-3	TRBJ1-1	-	TGTGCCAGCAGCCGGCTCTTAGGGGGGAACACTGAAGCTTTCTTT	CASSRLLGGNTEAFF
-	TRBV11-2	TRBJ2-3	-	TGTGCCAGCAGGGGCCGGGATACGCAGTATTTT	CASRGRDTQYF
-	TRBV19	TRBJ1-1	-	TGTGCCAGTAGTATAGATCTCGCAGGGAACACTGAAGCTTTCTTT	CASSIDLAGNTEAFF
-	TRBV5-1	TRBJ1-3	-	TGCGCCAGCAGCTTGTTCCCCGAGCCGAGCTCTGGAAACACCATATATTTT	CASSLFPEPSSGNTIYF
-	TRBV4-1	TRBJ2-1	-	TGCGCCAGCAGCCAACCCGGGACAAGACCCTACAATGAGCAGTTCTTC	CASSQPGTRPYNEQFF
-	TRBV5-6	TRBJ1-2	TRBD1	TGTGCCAGCAGCCTGAGGGGGCCCGGAGGAACTAACTATGGCTACACCTTC	CASSLRGPGGTNYGYTF
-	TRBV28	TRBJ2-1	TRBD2	TGTGCCAGCAGGTCCAGGGACTACTCCTACAATGAGCAGTTCTTC	CASRSRDYSYNEQFF
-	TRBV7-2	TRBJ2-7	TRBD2	TGTGCCAGCAGCCGACCCGGGACTAGCCGCTTAAGCTCCTACGAGCAGTACTTC	CASSRPGTSRLSSYEQYF
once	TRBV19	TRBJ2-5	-	TGTGCCAGTAGTATAGCTACAGGGACCGAGACCCAGTACTTC	CASSIATGTETQYF
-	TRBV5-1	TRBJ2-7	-	TGCGCCAGCGTTAGTCAACCGTCAAGCTACGAGCAGTACTTC	CASVSQPSSYEQYF
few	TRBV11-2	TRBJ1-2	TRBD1	TGTGCCAGCAGCTTAGTAGGGACAGGGGGCACCTATGGCTACACCTTC	CASSLVGTGGTYGYTF